Each of the 20 T cell receptor beta chains below was sequenced from the same sample in a study of OX40 agonist ivuxolimab in advanced cancers. TCRdb's copy holds only in-frame clones and misses some; the assay was immunoSEQ multiplex PCR. The sample includes 55,000 to 85,000 clones, roughly 85% seen only once; the top ten take 0.75%. The material sequenced was CD4+ or CD8+ T cells sorted from blood, taken in a trial of the OX40 agonist ivuxolimab. Every receptor here comes from an adult with an advanced solid tumor such as melanoma, head and neck, liver or kidney cancer.

The chain has TRBV6-5 and TRBJ1-2; a possible D gene is TRBD1 (5 bases). The V gene's germline CDR1 is MNHEY and CDR2 SVGAGI. Trimming stripped 8 bases from V and 8 bases from J, with 15 bases between. This CDR3 is 12 amino acids long. The CDR3 DNA follows: TGTGCCAGCTGTGGCAGGGAACGGGGCTACACCTTC. Translating gives CASCGRERGYTF.

This rearrangement joins TRBV7-8 to TRBJ1-1; D gene unclear. The CDR3 runs to 13 residues. The V end was cut by 4 bases, the J end by 2 bases, with 8 bases between. Germline assignment: CDR1 SGHVS and CDR2 FQNEAQ. CDR3 DNA: TGTGCCAGCAGCTATCTGGGCAACACTGAAGCTTTCTTT. Its translation: CASSYLGNTEAFF.

For the CDR3, the DNA is TGTGCCAGCAGCCCCCAACCGGGACCCTCTGGAAACACCATATATTTT. Protein: CASSPQPGPSGNTIYF. The rearrangement joins TRBV9 to TRBJ1-3; tentative D call: TRBD1 (5 bases). This CDR3 region has 16 residues. The germline V gene encodes CDR1 SGDLS and CDR2 YYNGEE. V lost 4 bases to trimming and J lost 0 bases, with 14 bases between them.

This clone was detected once. The V and J genes are TRBV5-6 and TRBJ1-1, with D unresolved. In germline, CDR1 is SGHDT, CDR2 YYEEEE. Trimming removed 4 bases at V and 2 bases at J, with 6 bases between. The CDR3 contains 12 residues. Written as DNA, the CDR3 is TGTGCCAGCAGCCTCATTAACACTGAAGCTTTCTTT. The encoded protein is CASSLINTEAFF.

This clone was seen more than once but under ten times. The V and J genes are TRBV7-6 and TRBJ1-1; D gene uncertain. V lost 5 bases and J lost 2, with 9 bases in between. Germline V CDR1 and CDR2: SGHVS, FNYEAQ. The CDR3 covers 13 residues. CDR3 residues: CASSPLQNTEAFF. As DNA, the CDR3 is TGTGCCAGCAGCCCCCTTCAAAACACTGAAGCTTTCTTT.

This clone was observed once. This chain links TRBV2 with TRBJ1-3; D gene ambiguous. The V end was cut by 7 bases, the J end by 0 bases, with 7 bases between. This CDR3 has 13 residues. Germline V gene sequence: CDR1 SNHLY, CDR2 FYNNEI. As DNA, the CDR3 is TGTGCCAGCAAGGGAGACTCTGGAAACACCATATATTTT. Residues: CASKGDSGNTIYF.

The chain joins TRBV18 to TRBJ1-3; D is uncertain. Germline CDR1 reads KGHSH; CDR2 reads LQKENI. V was clipped by 8 bases and J by 2 bases, with 16 bases between them. The CDR3 extends over 15 amino acids. CDR3 protein: CASRRSGRAGNTIYF. CDR3 nucleotide sequence: TGTGCCAGCAGAAGGAGTGGGCGCGCTGGAAACACCATATATTTT.

This clone was recorded only once. J is TRBJ2-2 and V is TRBV27, with TRBD2 identical over 8 bases. The CDR3 is 15 amino acids. The V segment lost 4 bases and the J segment 7 bases; nucleotides outside the gene matches: 8. Germline CDR1 reads MNHEY; CDR2 reads SMNVEV (reference sequence). The CDR3 reads CASSSAGGFGGELFF. As DNA, the CDR3 is TGTGCCAGCAGTTCGGCGGGAGGATTCGGCGGGGAGCTGTTTTTT.

This sequence joins TRBV19 and TRBJ1-2, with 7 bases matching TRBD1. This CDR3 is 14 amino acids long. CDR1 LNHDA and CDR2 SQIVND come from the germline V gene (reference sequence). Trimming cost V 2 bases and J 2 bases; bases outside gene matches: 2. In DNA, the CDR3 is TGTGCCAGTAGTATACAGACAGGGAACTATGGCTACACCTTC. This translates into CASSIQTGNYGYTF.

This clone was observed a few times. The J gene is TRBJ1-1, the V gene TRBV7-9, with 7 positions matching TRBD1. The CDR3 loop spans 14 amino acids. CDR1 and CDR2 from the germline V gene are SEHNR and FQNEAQ (reference sequence). The V and J ends lost 6 bases and 7 bases, in that order; junction bases with no gene match: 11. The CDR3 coding sequence is TGTGCCAGCAGACATACAGGGGACGGGGGTGAAGCTTTCTTT. It is translated as CASRHTGDGGEAFF.

V and J are TRBV4-3 and TRBJ1-1, with unresolved D. Germline V gives CDR1 LGHNA, CDR2 YSLEER. CDR3 length: 14 amino acids. Trimming stripped 4 bases from V and 0 bases from J, with 9 bases between. CDR3 residues: CASSPEALNTEAFF. The DNA of the CDR3 is TGCGCCAGCAGCCCCGAAGCCTTGAACACTGAAGCTTTCTTT.

The rearrangement links TRBV28 to TRBJ2-7; 8 nucleotides agree with TRBD1. This CDR3 has 18 residues. From germline, CDR1 is MDHEN and CDR2 SYDVKM. V was clipped by 4 bases and J by 4 bases; unmatched bases: 18. CDR3 protein: CASSSYSLPDRVSYEQYF. The CDR3 region has the DNA TGTGCCAGCAGTTCTTACTCCTTACCGGACAGGGTATCGTACGAGCAGTACTTC.

This clone was observed once. The CDR3 sequence: CAAGQNSGNTIYF. The CDR3 region has the DNA TGTGCCGCGGGACAAAACTCTGGAAACACCATATATTTT. The V gene is TRBV6-5, the J gene TRBJ1-3; possible D gene TRBD1, 6 bases. CDR3 length: 13 residues. In germline, CDR1 is MNHEY, CDR2 SVGAGI. V gave up 11 bases and J gave up 0 bases, with 11 bases separating them.

The chain couples TRBV6-5 to TRBJ1-1; possibly TRBD1 for D (5 bases). CDR3 size: 15 residues. From germline, CDR1 is MNHEY and CDR2 SVGAGI. Trimming stripped 5 bases from V and 0 bases from J, with 13 bases between. This chain's CDR3 is CASSRPGRVNTEAFF. CDR3 bases: TGTGCCAGCAGTCGCCCGGGCAGGGTGAACACTGAAGCTTTCTTT.

This clone was picked up one time. This chain uses TRBV7-8 with TRBJ2-7, with 8 bases fitting TRBD1. J gave up 5 bases and V 4 bases, and 4 bases lay outside the gene matches. CDR3 length: 13 amino acids. CDR1 SGHVS and CDR2 FQNEAQ come from the germline V gene. This CDR3 is CASSSDRGNEQYF. The CDR3 nucleotides read TGTGCCAGCAGCTCCGACAGGGGAAACGAGCAGTACTTC.

The chain is built from TRBV5-1 and TRBJ1-6, with 7 bases that match TRBD1. The germline V gene has CDR1 SGHRS and CDR2 YFSETQ. Trimming took 0 bases from V and 7 from J; bases not matched to a gene: 4. The CDR3 runs 15 residues. The CDR3 coding sequence is TGCGCCAGCAGCTTGGCCCAGGGGGGAAATTCACCCCTCCACTTT. It yields the protein CASSLAQGGNSPLHF.

A word on this clone: An end of the junction differs from the germline gene, which may be a read error. The CDR3 sequence: CASSLGDYTGELFF. The CDR3 bases are TGTGCTAGCAGCTTAGGGGACTACACCGGGGAGCTGTTTTTT. The V call is TRBV7-7, the J call TRBJ2-2; D is possibly TRBD2 (6 bases). The CDR3 is 14 residues long. CDR1 is SSHAT, CDR2 FNYEAQ, per germline (reference sequence).

V and J are TRBV7-2 and TRBJ2-7, with D perhaps TRBD2 (5 bases). Germline V gene sequence: CDR1 SGHTA, CDR2 FQGNSA. This CDR3 is 13 amino acids long. V gave up 1 base and J gave up 4 bases, with 8 bases separating them. DNA for the CDR3: TGTGCCAGCAGCTTAGGGACTCTATACGAGCAGTACTTC. Amino acids: CASSLGTLYEQYF.

In its sample, this clone was seen once. This chain connects TRBV6-5 to TRBJ2-7; 8 bases fit TRBD1. Germline loops: CDR1 MNHEY, CDR2 SVGAGI. Trimming at V came to 7 bases and at J to 3 bases, leaving 5 bases not matched to a gene. This CDR3 contains 13 residues. CDR3 nucleotide sequence: TGTGCCAGCAAACCGGGACAGGTCTACGAGCAGTACTTC. This translates into CASKPGQVYEQYF.

V and J are TRBV6-5 and TRBJ1-5; 8 bases align to TRBD1. In germline, CDR1 is MNHEY, CDR2 SVGAGI. The CDR3 runs to 14 residues. The trim removed 9 bases at V and 4 bases at J, leaving 8 bases unmatched. The CDR3 loop reads CASSGQGVNQPQHF. The CDR3 DNA follows: TGTGCCAGTTCCGGACAGGGAGTAAATCAGCCCCAGCATTTT.